Here is one TCR beta chain with its context. Its antigen is still unknown. Trimming at V came to 5 bases and at J to 7 bases, leaving 5 bases not matched to a gene. The germline V gene has CDR1 LGHDT and CDR2 YNNKEL (reference sequence). CDR3 size: 15 residues. The data belong to a study of T cell responses to AZD1222 COVID-19 vaccine. Study as a whole: Analyses pooled second doses at about 4 or about 12 weeks.

Broader study findings: Donors, mostly white British, included more females; clonal diversity was possibly underestimated. Just 5 to 7 AZD1222 recipients were seropositive at baseline. Per reports, nearly half of all spike-specific TCRs target regions that are unmutated in variants.

TCRdb's table, derived via immunoSEQ multiplex PCR, lists solely in-frame clones and lacks some. The sample holds 150,000 to 200,000 clones, over 90% seen once. This chain links TRBV3-1 (or the pseudogene TRBV3-2) with TRBJ1-6; 10 bases are shared with TRBD1. The sequence was obtained from an adult in good health. The specimen was peripheral blood, collected on day 0 of AZD1222 vaccination. In DNA form, the CDR3 reads TGTGCCAGCAGCGCACGGGGACAGGGGAATTCACCCCTCCACTTT. Encoded protein: CASSARGQGNSPLHF.